These 15 T cell receptor beta chains originate from one sample sequenced in a study of T cell responses to AZD1222 COVID-19 vaccine (dated by TCRdb to the early 2020s). The library came from the immunoSEQ multiplex PCR assay. TCRdb holds this immuneACCESS table with in-frame rearrangements only. Some clones are missing; in checked studies, unresolved V genes explain under half, and the rest has no known cause. The sample includes around 120,000 clones, with under 90% observed a single time. About 7.8% of the sample is taken by the ten largest. What this sample's time point label stands for: baseline before first vaccination. Here the sequenced sample was peripheral blood, taken on day 0 of AZD1222 vaccination. These receptors were taken from an adult in good health.

The chain is built from TRBV5-8 and TRBJ1-4; D is unresolved. V was cut by 1 base and J by 8 bases, with 9 bases left in between. The CDR3 contains 13 residues. Germline V gene lookup returns CDR1 SGHTS and CDR2 YDEGEE. CDR3 residues: CASSLSFREKLFF. CDR3 DNA: TGTGCCAGCAGCTTGTCGTTTCGCGAAAAACTGTTTTTT.

This chain connects TRBV19 to TRBJ1-4; no clear D. The CDR3 is 14 amino acids. Trimming removed 7 bases from V and 0 bases from J, with 9 bases in between. Germline values: CDR1 LNHDA, CDR2 SQIVND (reference sequence). CDR3 coding DNA: TGTGCCAGTACCCCGGCGGCAACTAATGAAAAACTGTTTTTT. It codes for CASTPAATNEKLFF. The whole variable domain, remainder taken from reference TRBV19 and TRBJ1-4, is DGGITQSPKYLFRKEGQNVTLSCEQNLNHDAMYWYRQDPGQGLRLIYYSQIVNDFQKGDIAEGYSVSREKKESFPLTVTSAQKNPTAFYLCASTPAATNEKLFFGSGTQLSVL.

The chain is built from TRBV3-1 (or the pseudogene TRBV3-2) and TRBJ2-3; unclear D gene. The CDR3 covers 13 residues. Germline CDR1 LGHDT, CDR2 YNNKEL (reference sequence). V gave up 2 bases and J gave up 1 base, with 4 bases separating them. CDR3 coding DNA: TGTGCCAGCAGCCAACCAGGCACAGATACGCAGTATTTT. Translated: CASSQPGTDTQYF.

This clone was counted once. The V call is TRBV6-5, the J call TRBJ1-1; D ambiguous. V lost 5 bases and J 4 bases, leaving 14 bases between the germline ends. Germline values: CDR1 MNHEY, CDR2 SVGAGI. The CDR3 extends over 14 amino acids. The CDR3 protein is CASSLWTAGTEAFF. CDR3 in DNA: TGTGCCAGCAGTCTTTGGACGGCGGGCACTGAAGCTTTCTTT.

The genes are TRBV5-1 and TRBJ1-1; D is possibly TRBD1 (5 bases). Deletions cut 4 bases from V and 4 bases from J, with 14 bases between. The CDR3 sequence is 14 residues long. Germline CDR1 is SGHRS and CDR2 is YFSETQ. The CDR3 nucleotides read TGCGCCAGCAGCCTCCCGGGGAGGGGCACTGAAGCTTTCTTT. This sequence encodes CASSLPGRGTEAFF.

The genes are TRBV28 and TRBJ1-6, with D possibly being TRBD1 (5 bases). This CDR3 is built from 16 residues. The V and J ends lost 7 bases and 7 bases respectively, with 20 bases between them. Germline lookup yields CDR1 MDHEN and CDR2 SYDVKM. The DNA for the CDR3 is TGTGCCAGCAAACCTGACGGAGGGGCTTGGAATTCACCCCTCCACTTT. Translated: CASKPDGGAWNSPLHF.

The rearrangement uses TRBV28 and TRBJ2-7, with D perhaps matching TRBD2 (6 bases). Germline CDR1 is MDHEN and CDR2 is SYDVKM. The V end lost 6 bases, the J end lost 2 bases, and 17 bases lay between the germline ends. The length of the CDR3 is 15 residues. The CDR3 reads CASSLAGGVPYEQYF. In DNA, the CDR3 is TGTGCCAGCAGCTTAGCCGGGGGAGTCCCCTACGAGCAGTACTTC.

This chain connects TRBV6-5 to TRBJ1-6; 7 bases line up with TRBD1. The CDR3 extends over 14 amino acids. The trim removed 7 bases at V and 7 bases at J, leaving 7 bases unmatched. Germline CDR1 and CDR2: MNHEY and SVGAGI. For the CDR3, the DNA is TGTGCCAGCACCAGGGACAGCCAAAATTCACCCCTCCACTTT. Translation: CASTRDSQNSPLHF.

This clone turned up a few times. The chain uses TRBV11-3 and TRBJ2-5, with 14 bases fitting TRBD2. The CDR3 sequence is 19 residues long. Trimming removed 1 base from V and 5 bases from J; junction bases left unmatched: 12. Looked up from germline, CDR1 is SGHNT and CDR2 is YENEEA. The CDR3, as DNA: TGTGCCAGCAGCTTAGCGCCCCCCGGGACTAGCGGGAGACGGGAGACCCAGTACTTC. Protein: CASSLAPPGTSGRRETQYF.

The chain carries TRBV6-5 and TRBJ1-1; D uncertain. This CDR3 contains 15 residues. With 4 bases removed from V and 5 bases from J, the gap between germline ends came to 17 bases. In germline, CDR1 is MNHEY, CDR2 SVGAGI. DNA of the CDR3: TGTGCCAGCAGTTTAACGAGACAAGGCGGGACTGAAGCTTTCTTT. Encoded protein: CASSLTRQGGTEAFF.

This chain joins TRBV30 and TRBJ1-5; D may be TRBD1 (5 bases). Trimming left V 0 bases short and J 5 bases short, with 8 bases between. This CDR3 region has 13 residues. Germline CDR1 and CDR2: GTSNPN and SVGIG (reference sequence). DNA of the CDR3: TGTGCCTGGAGTGTGACAGACCATCAGCCCCAGCATTTT. Residues: CAWSVTDHQPQHF. Full variable domain (rest looked up from reference TRBV30 and TRBJ1-5): SQTIHQWPATLVQPVGSPLSLECTVEGTSNPNLYWYRQAAGRGLQLLFYSVGIGQISSEVPQNLSASRPQDRQFILSSKKLLLSDSGFYLCAWSVTDHQPQHFGDGTRLSIL.

The V gene is TRBV5-1, the J gene TRBJ2-1; 8 positions match TRBD1. Per the germline V gene, CDR1 is SGHRS and CDR2 is YFSETQ. J was trimmed by 1 base and V by 0 bases; bases with no gene match: 3. The length of the CDR3 is 16 residues. The CDR3 spells CASSLAQGASYNEQFF. CDR3 DNA: TGCGCCAGCAGCTTGGCCCAGGGGGCTTCCTACAATGAGCAGTTCTTC.

The chain employs TRBV10-1 and TRBJ1-2; tentative D call: TRBD1 (6 bases). V was shortened by 2 bases and J by 7 bases, with 11 bases between the two germline ends. Germline V lookup: CDR1 WNHNN, CDR2 SYGVQD (reference sequence). This CDR3 contains 13 residues. The CDR3 loop is CASSESSRGGYTF. The CDR3 region has the DNA TGCGCCAGCAGTGAGAGCAGCAGGGGTGGCTACACCTTC.

The table lists this clone with a count of one. The chain links TRBV19 to TRBJ1-4; D gene uncertain. The germline V gene encodes CDR1 LNHDA and CDR2 SQIVND (reference sequence). The length of the CDR3 is 15 residues. V dropped 6 bases and J dropped 2 bases, with 13 bases sitting between them. The CDR3 DNA sequence: TGTGCCAGTAGGACCGGACGGAATACTAATGAAAAACTGTTTTTT. Protein: CASRTGRNTNEKLFF.

The J gene is TRBJ1-5, the V gene TRBV30, with a weak D call TRBD1 (6 bases). CDR1 and CDR2 (germline): GTSNPN, SVGIG (reference sequence). The CDR3 has 14 amino acids. Trimming removed 5 bases at V and 1 base at J, with 12 bases between. The CDR3 is CAWSMGASNQPQHF. In DNA form, the CDR3 reads TGTGCCTGGTCTATGGGGGCAAGCAATCAGCCCCAGCATTTT.